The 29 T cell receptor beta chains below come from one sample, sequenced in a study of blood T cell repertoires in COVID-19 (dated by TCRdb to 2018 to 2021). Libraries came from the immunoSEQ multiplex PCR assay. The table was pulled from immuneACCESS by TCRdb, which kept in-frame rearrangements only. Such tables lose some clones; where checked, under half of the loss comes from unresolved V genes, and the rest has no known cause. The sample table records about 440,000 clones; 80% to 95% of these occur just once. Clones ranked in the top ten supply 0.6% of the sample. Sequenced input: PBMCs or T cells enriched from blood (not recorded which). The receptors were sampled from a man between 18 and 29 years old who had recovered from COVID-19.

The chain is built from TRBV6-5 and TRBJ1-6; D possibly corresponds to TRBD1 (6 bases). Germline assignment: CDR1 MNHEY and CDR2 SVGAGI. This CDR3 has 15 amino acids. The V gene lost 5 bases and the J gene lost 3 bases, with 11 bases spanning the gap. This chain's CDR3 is CASSRADSYNSPLHF. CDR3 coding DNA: TGTGCCAGCAGTCGGGCGGACAGCTATAATTCACCCCTCCACTTT.

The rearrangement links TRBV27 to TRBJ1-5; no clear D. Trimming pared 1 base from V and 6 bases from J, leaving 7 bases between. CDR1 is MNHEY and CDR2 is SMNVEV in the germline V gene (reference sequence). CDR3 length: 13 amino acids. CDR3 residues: CASSLYFRQPQHF. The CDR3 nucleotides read TGTGCCAGCAGTTTATATTTTCGTCAGCCCCAGCATTTT.

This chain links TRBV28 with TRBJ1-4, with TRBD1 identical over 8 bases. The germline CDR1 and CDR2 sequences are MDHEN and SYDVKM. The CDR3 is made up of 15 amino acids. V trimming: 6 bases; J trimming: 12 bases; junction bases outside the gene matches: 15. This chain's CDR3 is CASSPRDRPLIQLFF. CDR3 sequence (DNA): TGTGCCAGCAGCCCAAGGGACAGGCCCCTCATCCAACTGTTTTTT.

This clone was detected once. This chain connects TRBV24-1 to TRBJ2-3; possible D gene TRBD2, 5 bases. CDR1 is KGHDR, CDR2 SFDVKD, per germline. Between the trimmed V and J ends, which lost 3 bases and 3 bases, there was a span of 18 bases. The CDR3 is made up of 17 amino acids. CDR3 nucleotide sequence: TGTGCCACCAGTGATACCAACCGGGAAGCGAATACAGATACGCAGTATTTT. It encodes CATSDTNREANTDTQYF.

This CDR3 reads CASSLQGVGTEAFF. The CDR3 nucleotides are TGTGCCAGCTCCCTGCAGGGGGTAGGGACTGAAGCTTTCTTT. The chain couples TRBV18 to TRBJ1-1; 7 bases are a match to TRBD1. J gave up 5 bases and V 6 bases, and 9 bases lay outside the gene matches. Germline V lookup: CDR1 KGHSH, CDR2 LQKENI. The CDR3 contains 14 residues.

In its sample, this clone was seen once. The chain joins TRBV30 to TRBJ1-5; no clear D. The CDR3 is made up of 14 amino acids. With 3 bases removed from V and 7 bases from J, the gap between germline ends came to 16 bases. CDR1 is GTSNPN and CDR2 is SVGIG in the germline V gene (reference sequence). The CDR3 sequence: CAWSRLGPRQPQHF. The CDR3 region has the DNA TGTGCCTGGAGCCGATTAGGCCCCAGGCAGCCCCAGCATTTT.

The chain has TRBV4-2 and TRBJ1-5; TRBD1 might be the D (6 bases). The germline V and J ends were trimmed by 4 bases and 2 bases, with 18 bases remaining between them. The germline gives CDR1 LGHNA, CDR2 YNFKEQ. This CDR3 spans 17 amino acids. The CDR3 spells CASSLHPLGAGNQPQHF. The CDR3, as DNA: TGTGCCAGCAGCCTCCACCCACTGGGGGCCGGCAATCAGCCCCAGCATTTT.

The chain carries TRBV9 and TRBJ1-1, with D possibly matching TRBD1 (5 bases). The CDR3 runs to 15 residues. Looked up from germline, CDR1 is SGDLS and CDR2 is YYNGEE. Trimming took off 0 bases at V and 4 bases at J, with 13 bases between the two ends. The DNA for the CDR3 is TGTGCCAGCAGCGTAGGAGGAGGGGAGGGCACTGAAGCTTTCTTT. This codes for CASSVGGGEGTEAFF.

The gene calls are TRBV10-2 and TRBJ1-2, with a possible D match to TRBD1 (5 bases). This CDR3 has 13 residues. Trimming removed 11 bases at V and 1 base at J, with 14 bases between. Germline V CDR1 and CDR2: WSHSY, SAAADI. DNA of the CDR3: TGCGCCGCCACCCGGGGGGGTAACTATGGCTACACCTTC. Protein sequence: CAATRGGNYGYTF.

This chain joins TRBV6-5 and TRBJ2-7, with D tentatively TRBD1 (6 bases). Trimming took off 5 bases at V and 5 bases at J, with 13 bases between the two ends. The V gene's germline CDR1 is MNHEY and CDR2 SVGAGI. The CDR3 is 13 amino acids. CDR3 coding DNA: TGTGCCAGCAGTCCTCAGGGGCGCCACGAGCAGTACTTC. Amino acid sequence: CASSPQGRHEQYF.

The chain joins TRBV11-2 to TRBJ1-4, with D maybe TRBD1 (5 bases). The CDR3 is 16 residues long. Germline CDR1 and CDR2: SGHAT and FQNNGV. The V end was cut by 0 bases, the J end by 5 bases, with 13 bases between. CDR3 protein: CASSLDGGGPNEKLFF. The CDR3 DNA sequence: TGTGCCAGCAGCTTAGACGGGGGAGGCCCCAATGAAAAACTGTTTTTT. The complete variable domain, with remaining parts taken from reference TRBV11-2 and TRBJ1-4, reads EAGVAQSPRYKIIEKRQSVAFWCNPISGHATLYWYQQILGQGPKLLIQFQNNGVVDDSQLPKDRFSAERLKGVDSTLKIQPAKLEDSAVYLCASSLDGGGPNEKLFFGSGTQLSVL.

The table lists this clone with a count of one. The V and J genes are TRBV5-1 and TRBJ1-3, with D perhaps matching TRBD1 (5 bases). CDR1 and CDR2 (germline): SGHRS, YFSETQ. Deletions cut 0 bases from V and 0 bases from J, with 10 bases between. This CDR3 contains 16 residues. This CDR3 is CASSLGQGNSGNTIYF. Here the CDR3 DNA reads TGCGCCAGCAGCTTGGGTCAGGGAAACTCTGGAAACACCATATATTTT.

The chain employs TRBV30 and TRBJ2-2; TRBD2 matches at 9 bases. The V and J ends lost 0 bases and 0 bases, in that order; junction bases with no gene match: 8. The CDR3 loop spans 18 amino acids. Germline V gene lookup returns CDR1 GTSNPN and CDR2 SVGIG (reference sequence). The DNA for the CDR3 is TGTGCCTGGAGTGTACAAGTGACTAGCGGACCGAACACCGGGGAGCTGTTTTTT. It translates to CAWSVQVTSGPNTGELFF.

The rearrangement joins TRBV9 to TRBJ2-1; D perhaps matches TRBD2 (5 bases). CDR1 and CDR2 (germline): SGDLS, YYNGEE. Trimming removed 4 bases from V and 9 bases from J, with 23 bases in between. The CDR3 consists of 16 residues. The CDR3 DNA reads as TGTGCCAGCAGCCTTAGTGGGGATCTCGAGGGTGGTGAGCAGTTCTTC. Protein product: CASSLSGDLEGGEQFF.

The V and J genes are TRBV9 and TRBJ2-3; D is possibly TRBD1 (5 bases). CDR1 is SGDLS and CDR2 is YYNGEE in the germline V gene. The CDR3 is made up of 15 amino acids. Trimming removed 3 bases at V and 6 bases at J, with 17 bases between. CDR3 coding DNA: TGTGCCAGCAGCGCTGTAGGGGATTCTAGGGATACGCAGTATTTT. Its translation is CASSAVGDSRDTQYF. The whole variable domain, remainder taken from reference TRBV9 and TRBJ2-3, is DSGVTQTPKHLITATGQRVTLRCSPRSGDLSVYWYQQSLDQGLQFLIQYYNGEERAKGNILERFSAQQFPDLHSELNLSSLELGDSALYFCASSAVGDSRDTQYFGPGTRLTVL.

CDR3 residues: CASSQSAGVGAEQFF. The DNA for the CDR3 is TGTGCCAGCAGCCAAAGCGCGGGAGTGGGGGCTGAGCAGTTCTTC. The chain couples TRBV3-1 (or the pseudogene TRBV3-2) to TRBJ2-1, with a weak D call TRBD2 (7 bases). The germline gives CDR1 LGHDT, CDR2 YNNKEL (reference sequence). Trimming removed 2 bases from V and 9 bases from J, with 17 bases in between. The CDR3 runs 15 residues.

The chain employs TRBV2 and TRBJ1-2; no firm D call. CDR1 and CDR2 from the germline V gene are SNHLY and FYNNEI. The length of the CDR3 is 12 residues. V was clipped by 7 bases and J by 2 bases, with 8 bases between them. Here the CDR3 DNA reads TGTGCCAGCACCCACAGAAACTATGGCTACACCTTC. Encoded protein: CASTHRNYGYTF.

The CDR3 is CASSQGQGRERYGYTF. The CDR3 nucleotides are TGTGCCAGCAGCCAAGGACAGGGAAGGGAAAGGTATGGCTACACCTTC. The V call is TRBV3-1 (or the pseudogene TRBV3-2), the J call TRBJ1-2, with 7 bases lining up with TRBD1. The CDR3 is 16 amino acids. V gave up 1 base and J gave up 5 bases; unmatched junction bases: 10. Per germline, CDR1 LGHDT and CDR2 YNNKEL (reference sequence).

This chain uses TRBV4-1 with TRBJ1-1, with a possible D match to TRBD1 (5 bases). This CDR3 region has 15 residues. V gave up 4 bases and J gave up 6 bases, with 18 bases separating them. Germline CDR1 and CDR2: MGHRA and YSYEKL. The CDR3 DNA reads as TGCGCCAGCAGCCTGAGGGGAGGGGACGGGGCTGAAGCTTTCTTT. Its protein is CASSLRGGDGAEAFF.

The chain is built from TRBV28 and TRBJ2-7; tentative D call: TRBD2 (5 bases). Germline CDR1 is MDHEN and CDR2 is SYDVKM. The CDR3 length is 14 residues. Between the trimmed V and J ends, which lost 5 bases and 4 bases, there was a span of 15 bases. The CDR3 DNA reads TGTGCCAGCAGTCTCAAATCGGGGAAGTACGAGCAGTACTTC. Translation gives CASSLKSGKYEQYF.

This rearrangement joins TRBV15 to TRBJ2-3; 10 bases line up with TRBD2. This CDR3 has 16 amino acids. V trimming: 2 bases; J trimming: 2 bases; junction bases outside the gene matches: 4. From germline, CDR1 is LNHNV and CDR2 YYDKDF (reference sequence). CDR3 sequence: CATSRLAGGATDTQYF. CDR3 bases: TGTGCCACCAGCAGATTAGCGGGAGGAGCCACAGATACGCAGTATTTT.

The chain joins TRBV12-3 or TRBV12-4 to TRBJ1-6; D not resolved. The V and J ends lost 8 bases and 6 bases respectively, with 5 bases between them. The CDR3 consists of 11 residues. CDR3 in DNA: TGTGCCAGCTCTAGTAATTCACCCCTCCACTTT. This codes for CASSSNSPLHF.

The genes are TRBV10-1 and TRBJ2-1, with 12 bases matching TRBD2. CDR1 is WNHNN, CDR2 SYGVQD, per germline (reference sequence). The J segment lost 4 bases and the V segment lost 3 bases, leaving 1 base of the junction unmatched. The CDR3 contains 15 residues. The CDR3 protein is CASSEGTSGYNEQFF. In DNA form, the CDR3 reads TGCGCCAGCAGTGAAGGGACTAGCGGGTACAATGAGCAGTTCTTC.

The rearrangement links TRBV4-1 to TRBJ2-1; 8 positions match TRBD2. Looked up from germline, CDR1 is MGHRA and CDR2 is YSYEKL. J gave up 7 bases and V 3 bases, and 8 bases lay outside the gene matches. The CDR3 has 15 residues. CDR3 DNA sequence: TGCGCCAGCAGCCAGTTGGCGGGGGGCTGGAATGAGCAGTTCTTC. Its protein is CASSQLAGGWNEQFF.

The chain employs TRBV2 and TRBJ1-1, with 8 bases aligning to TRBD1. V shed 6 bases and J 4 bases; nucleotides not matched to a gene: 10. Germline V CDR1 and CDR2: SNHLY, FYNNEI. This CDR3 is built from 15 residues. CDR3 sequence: CASSATGGTRTEAFF. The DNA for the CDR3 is TGTGCCAGCAGCGCCACAGGGGGAACACGCACTGAAGCTTTCTTT.

CDR3 sequence: CASSLERASASDGYTF. The DNA of the CDR3 is TGCGCCAGCAGCTTGGAGCGGGCGTCGGCATCCGATGGCTACACCTTC. The genes are TRBV5-1 and TRBJ1-2; no clear D. The germline V gene has CDR1 SGHRS and CDR2 YFSETQ. Deletions cut 0 bases from V and 6 bases from J, with 18 bases between. The CDR3 runs to 16 residues.

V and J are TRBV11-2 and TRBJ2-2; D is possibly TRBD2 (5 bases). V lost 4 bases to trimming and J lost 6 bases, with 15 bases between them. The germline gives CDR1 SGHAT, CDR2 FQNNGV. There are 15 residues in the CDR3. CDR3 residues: CASSSSFRDPGELFF. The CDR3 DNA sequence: TGTGCCAGCAGCTCGTCCTTTCGGGATCCCGGGGAGCTGTTTTTT.

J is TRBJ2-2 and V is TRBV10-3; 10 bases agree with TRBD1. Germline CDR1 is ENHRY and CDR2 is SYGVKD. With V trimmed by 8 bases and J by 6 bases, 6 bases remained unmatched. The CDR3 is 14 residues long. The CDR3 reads CAIGQGVNAGELFF. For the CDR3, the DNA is TGTGCCATCGGACAGGGGGTCAACGCCGGGGAGCTGTTTTTT.

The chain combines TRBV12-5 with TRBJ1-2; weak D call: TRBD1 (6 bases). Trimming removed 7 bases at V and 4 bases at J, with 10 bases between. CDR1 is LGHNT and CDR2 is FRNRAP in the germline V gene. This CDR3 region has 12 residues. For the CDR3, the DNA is TGTGCTAGTGCCCTGGACAGCTATGGCTACACCTTC. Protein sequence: CASALDSYGYTF.